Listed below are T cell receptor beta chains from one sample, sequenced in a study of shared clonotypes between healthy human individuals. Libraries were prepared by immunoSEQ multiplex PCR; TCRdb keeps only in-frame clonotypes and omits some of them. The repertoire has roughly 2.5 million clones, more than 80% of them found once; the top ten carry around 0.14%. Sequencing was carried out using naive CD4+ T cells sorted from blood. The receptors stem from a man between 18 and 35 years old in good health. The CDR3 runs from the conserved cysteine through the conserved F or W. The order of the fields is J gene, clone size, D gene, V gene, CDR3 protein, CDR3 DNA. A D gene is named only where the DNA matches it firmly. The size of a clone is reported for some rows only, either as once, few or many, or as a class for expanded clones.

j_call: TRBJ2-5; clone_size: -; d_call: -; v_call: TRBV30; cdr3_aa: CAWSDGGAMETQYF; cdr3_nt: TGTGCCTGGAGTGATGGGGGGGCCATGGAGACCCAGTACTTC
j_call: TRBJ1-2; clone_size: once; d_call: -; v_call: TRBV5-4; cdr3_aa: CASSFGISGYGYTF; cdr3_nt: TGTGCCAGCAGCTTTGGTATTTCAGGGTATGGCTACACCTTC
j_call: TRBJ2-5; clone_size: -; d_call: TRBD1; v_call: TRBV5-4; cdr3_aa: CASSLDRIQETQYF; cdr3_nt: TGTGCCAGCAGCCTGGACAGGATACAAGAGACCCAGTACTTC
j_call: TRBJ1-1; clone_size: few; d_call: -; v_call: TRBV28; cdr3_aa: CASSLGLNTEAFF; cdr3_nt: TGTGCCAGCAGTTTGGGTCTGAACACTGAAGCTTTCTTT
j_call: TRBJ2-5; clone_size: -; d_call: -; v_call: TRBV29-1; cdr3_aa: CSVVQGQETQYF; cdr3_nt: TGCAGCGTTGTGCAGGGGCAAGAGACCCAGTACTTC
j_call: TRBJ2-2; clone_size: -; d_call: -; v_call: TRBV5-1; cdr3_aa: CASSLEGGAGELFF; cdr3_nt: TGCGCCAGCAGCTTGGAGGGGGGCGCCGGGGAGCTGTTTTTT
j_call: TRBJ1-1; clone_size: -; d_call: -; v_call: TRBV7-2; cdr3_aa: CASSERWDGTEAFF; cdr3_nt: TGTGCCAGCAGCGAGAGGTGGGATGGAACTGAAGCTTTCTTT
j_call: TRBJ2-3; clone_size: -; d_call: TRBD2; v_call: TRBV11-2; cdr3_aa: CASSLRGTSGSTDTQYF; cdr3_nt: TGTGCCAGCAGCTTACGCGGGACTAGCGGGAGCACAGATACGCAGTATTTT
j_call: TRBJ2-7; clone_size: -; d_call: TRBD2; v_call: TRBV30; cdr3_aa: CAWSLSGSYEQYF; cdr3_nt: TGTGCCTGGAGTCTAAGCGGGAGTTACGAGCAGTACTTC
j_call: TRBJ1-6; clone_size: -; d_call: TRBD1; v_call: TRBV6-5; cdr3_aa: CASSRDRVSPLHF; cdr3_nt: TGTGCCAGCAGTCGGGACAGGGTCTCACCCCTCCACTTT
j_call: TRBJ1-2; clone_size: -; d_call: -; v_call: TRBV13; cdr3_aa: CASSSRVWGGYGYTF; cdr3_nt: TGTGCCAGCAGCTCCCGGGTTTGGGGAGGCTATGGCTACACCTTC
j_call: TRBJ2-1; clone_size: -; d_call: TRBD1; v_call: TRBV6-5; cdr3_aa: CASSRQGDEQFF; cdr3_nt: TGTGCCAGCAGCCGTCAGGGGGATGAGCAGTTCTTC
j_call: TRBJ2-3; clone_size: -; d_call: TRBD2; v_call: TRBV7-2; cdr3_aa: CASSLASSGSGTDTQYF; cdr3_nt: TGTGCCAGCAGCTTAGCGAGTAGCGGGAGTGGCACAGATACGCAGTATTTT
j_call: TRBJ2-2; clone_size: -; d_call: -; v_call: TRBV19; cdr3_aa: CASSIYSPGRRPNTGELFF; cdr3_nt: TGTGCCAGTAGTATATACTCTCCGGGACGGAGACCGAACACCGGGGAGCTGTTTTTT
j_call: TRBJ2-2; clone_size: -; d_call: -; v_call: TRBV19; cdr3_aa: CASHLGQSNTGELFF; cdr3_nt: TGTGCCAGCCACTTGGGGCAGTCGAACACCGGGGAGCTGTTTTTT
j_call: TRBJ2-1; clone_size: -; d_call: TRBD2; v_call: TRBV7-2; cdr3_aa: CASSPGLAVGSNEQFF; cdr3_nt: TGTGCCAGCAGCCCTGGACTAGCGGTGGGGTCCAATGAGCAGTTCTTC
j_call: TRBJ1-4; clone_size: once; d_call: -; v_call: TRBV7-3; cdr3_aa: CARKDVKGGSKEKLFF; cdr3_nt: TGTGCCAGAAAAGATGTAAAGGGAGGGTCAAAGGAAAAACTGTTTTTT
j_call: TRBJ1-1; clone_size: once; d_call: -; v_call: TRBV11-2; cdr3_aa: CASSLGTGWIGDTEAFF; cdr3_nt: TGTGCCAGCAGCTTAGGTACTGGATGGATCGGGGACACTGAAGCTTTCTTT
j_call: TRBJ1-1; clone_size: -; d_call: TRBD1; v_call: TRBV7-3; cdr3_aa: CASSSGQGEAFF; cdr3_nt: TGTGCCAGCAGCTCCGGACAGGGGGAAGCTTTCTTT
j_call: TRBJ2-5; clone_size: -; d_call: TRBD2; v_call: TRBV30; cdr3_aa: CAWGGLAGVETQYF; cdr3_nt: TGTGCCTGGGGGGGACTAGCGGGAGTGGAGACCCAGTACTTC
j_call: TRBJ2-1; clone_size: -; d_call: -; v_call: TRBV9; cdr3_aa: CASTPITGNEQFF; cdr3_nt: TGTGCCAGCACCCCGATCACGGGCAATGAGCAGTTCTTC
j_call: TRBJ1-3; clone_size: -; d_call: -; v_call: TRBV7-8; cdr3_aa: CASSFAAYISGNTIYF; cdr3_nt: TGTGCCAGCAGCTTCGCAGCCTATATCTCTGGAAACACCATATATTTT
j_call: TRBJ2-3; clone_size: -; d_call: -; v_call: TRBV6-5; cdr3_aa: CASSYSGTGTDTQYF; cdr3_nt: TGTGCCAGCAGTTACTCCGGCACCGGCACAGATACGCAGTATTTT
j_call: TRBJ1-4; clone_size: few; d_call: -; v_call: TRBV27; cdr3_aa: CASSLTRNNEKLFF; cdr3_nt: TGTGCCAGCAGTTTAACCAGAAATAATGAAAAACTGTTTTTT
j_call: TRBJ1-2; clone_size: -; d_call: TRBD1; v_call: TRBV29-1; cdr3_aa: CSVDRGTVTNYGYTF; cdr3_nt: TGCAGCGTTGATAGGGGGACAGTTACTAACTATGGCTACACCTTC
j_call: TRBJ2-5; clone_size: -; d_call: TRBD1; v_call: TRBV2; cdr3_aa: CASSGITGGDRGLETQYF; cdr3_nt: TGTGCCAGCAGTGGAATAACAGGTGGCGACAGGGGGCTAGAGACCCAGTACTTC
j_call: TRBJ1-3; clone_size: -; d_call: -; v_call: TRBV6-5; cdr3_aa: CASSYSIRGGNTIYF; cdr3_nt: TGTGCCAGCAGTTACTCGATCAGGGGTGGAAACACCATATATTTT
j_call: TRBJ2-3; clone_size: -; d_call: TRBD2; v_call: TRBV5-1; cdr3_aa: CASSQGTSGRTDTQYF; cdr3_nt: TGCGCCAGCAGCCAAGGGACTAGCGGGAGGACAGATACGCAGTATTTT
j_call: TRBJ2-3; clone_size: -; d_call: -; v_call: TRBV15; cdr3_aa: CATSRGATDTQYF; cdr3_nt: TGTGCCACCAGCAGAGGGGCCACAGATACGCAGTATTTT
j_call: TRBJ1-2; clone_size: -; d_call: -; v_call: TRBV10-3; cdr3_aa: CAISEKVPGGYTF; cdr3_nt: TGTGCCATCAGTGAAAAGGTTCCGGGTGGCTACACCTTC
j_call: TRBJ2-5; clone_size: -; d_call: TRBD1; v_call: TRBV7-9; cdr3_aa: CASSTSGTGVETQYF; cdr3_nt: TGTGCCAGCAGCACATCCGGGACAGGGGTGGAGACCCAGTACTTC
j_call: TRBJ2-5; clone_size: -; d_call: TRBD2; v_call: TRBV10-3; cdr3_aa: CAISGASSGQETQYF; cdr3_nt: TGTGCCATCAGTGGGGCCTCTAGCGGACAAGAGACCCAGTACTTC
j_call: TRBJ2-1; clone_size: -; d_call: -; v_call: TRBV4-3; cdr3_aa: CASSQDSWSYNEQFF; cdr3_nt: TGCGCCAGCAGCCAAGATAGTTGGTCATACAATGAGCAGTTCTTC
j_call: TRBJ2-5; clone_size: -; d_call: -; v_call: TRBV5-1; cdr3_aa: CASSLSGGAYQETQYF; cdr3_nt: TGCGCCAGCAGCTTGTCAGGCGGAGCGTACCAAGAGACCCAGTACTTC
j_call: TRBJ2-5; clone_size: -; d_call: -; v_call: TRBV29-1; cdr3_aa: CSVGQGIRETQYF; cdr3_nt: TGCAGCGTTGGCCAGGGGATTCGAGAGACCCAGTACTTC
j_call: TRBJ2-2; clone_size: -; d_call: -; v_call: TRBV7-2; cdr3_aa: CASSLRRTGELFF; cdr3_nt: TGTGCCAGCAGCTTACGCAGGACCGGGGAGCTGTTTTTT
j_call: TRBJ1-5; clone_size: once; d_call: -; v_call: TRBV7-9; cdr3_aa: CASSLGSGVVNQPQHF; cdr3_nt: TGTGCCAGCAGCTTAGGATCGGGGGTGGTGAATCAGCCCCAGCATTTT
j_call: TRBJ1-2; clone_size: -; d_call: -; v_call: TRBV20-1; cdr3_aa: CSASQRGYTF; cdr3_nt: TGCAGTGCTAGTCAACGAGGCTACACCTTC
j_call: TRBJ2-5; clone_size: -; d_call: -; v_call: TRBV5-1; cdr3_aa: CASSEVLTVETQYF; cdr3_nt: TGCGCCAGCAGCGAAGTCCTAACAGTCGAGACCCAGTACTTC
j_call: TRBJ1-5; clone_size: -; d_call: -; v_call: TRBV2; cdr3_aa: CASSFGSEVQPQHF; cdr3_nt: TGTGCCAGCAGCTTCGGCAGTGAGGTTCAGCCCCAGCATTTT
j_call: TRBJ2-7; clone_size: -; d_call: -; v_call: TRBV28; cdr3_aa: CASSSSGLATREQYF; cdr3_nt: TGTGCCAGCAGTTCATCCGGGCTCGCGACTAGGGAGCAGTACTTC
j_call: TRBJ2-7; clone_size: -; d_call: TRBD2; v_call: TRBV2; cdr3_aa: CASRLAGGRDEQYF; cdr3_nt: TGTGCCAGCAGATTAGCGGGAGGGCGCGACGAGCAGTACTTC
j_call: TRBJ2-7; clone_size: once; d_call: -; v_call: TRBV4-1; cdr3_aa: CASSQWPREKQYEQYF; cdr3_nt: TGCGCCAGCAGCCAATGGCCCCGGGAAAAACAATACGAGCAGTACTTC
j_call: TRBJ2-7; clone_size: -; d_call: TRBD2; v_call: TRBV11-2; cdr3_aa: CASGGPYSYEQYF; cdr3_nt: TGTGCCTCGGGGGGGCCCTATTCCTACGAGCAGTACTTC
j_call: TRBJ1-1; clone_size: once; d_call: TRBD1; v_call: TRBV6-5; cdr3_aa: CASNRGGEGEAFF; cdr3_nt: TGTGCCAGCAACAGGGGGGGGGAGGGAGAAGCTTTCTTT